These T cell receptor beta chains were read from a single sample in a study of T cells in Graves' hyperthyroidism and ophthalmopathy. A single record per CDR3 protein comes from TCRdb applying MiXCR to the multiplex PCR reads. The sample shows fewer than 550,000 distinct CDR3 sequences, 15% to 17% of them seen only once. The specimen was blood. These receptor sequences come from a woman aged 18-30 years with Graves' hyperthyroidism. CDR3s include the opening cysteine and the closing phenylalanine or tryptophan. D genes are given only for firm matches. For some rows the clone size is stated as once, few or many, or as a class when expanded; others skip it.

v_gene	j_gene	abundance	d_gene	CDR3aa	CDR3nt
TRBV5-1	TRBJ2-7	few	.	CASRSSYEQYF	TGCGCCAGCCGGAGCTCCTACGAGCAGTACTTC
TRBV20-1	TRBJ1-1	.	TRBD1	CSATPATGDNTEAFF	TGCAGTGCTACCCCCGCGACAGGGGATAACACTGAAGCTTTCTTT
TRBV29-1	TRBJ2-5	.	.	CSVTRGGAGETQYF	TGCAGCGTGACCCGTGGGGGGGCAGGGGAGACCCAGTACTTC
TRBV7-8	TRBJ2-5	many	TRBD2	CASRKGRLAGRRETQYF	TGTGCCAGCCGTAAAGGCCGGCTAGCGGGAAGAAGAGAGACCCAGTACTTC
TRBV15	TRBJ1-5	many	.	CATSRGVIGGVGQPQHF	TGTGCCACCAGCAGAGGGGTTATAGGAGGGGTAGGTCAGCCCCAGCATTTT
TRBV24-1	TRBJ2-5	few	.	CATSDPQANMETQYF	TGTGCCACCAGTGATCCCCAGGCGAATATGGAGACCCAGTACTTC
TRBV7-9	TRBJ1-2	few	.	CATHPVDRRYGYTF	TGTGCCACCCACCCAGTAGACAGGCGCTATGGCTACACCTTC
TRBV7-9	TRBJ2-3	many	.	CASTPASRTGTQYF	TGTGCCAGCACCCCGGCCAGCCGTACGGGAACGCAGTATTTT
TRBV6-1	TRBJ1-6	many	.	CASSPKGLGNSPLHF	TGTGCCAGCAGTCCAAAGGGGCTTGGTAATTCACCCCTCCACTTT
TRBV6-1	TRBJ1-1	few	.	CASSEVWGADTEAFF	TGTGCCAGCAGTGAAGTTTGGGGCGCGGACACTGAAGCTTTCTTT
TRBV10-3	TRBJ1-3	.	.	CATLWGIPGQGSSGNTIYF	TGTGCCACCCTCTGGGGGATCCCAGGCCAGGGCAGCTCTGGAAACACCATATATTTT
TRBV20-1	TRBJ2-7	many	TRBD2	CSTQIPSGRAYEQYF	TGCAGTACCCAGATCCCTAGCGGGAGGGCCTACGAGCAGTACTTC
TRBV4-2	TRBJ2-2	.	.	CASSQDSGTGTGELFF	TGTGCCAGCAGCCAAGATTCAGGGACGGGAACCGGGGAGCTGTTTTTT
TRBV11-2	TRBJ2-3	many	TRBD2	CASSFELAVAVDTQYF	TGTGCCAGCAGCTTCGAACTAGCGGTTGCGGTAGATACGCAGTATTTT
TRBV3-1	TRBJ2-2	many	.	CASSQVGRISGNTGELFF	TGTGCCAGCAGCCAAGTGGGACGAATATCGGGGAACACCGGGGAGCTGTTTTTT
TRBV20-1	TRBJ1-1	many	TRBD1	CSATQGATEAFF	TGCAGTGCGACCCAGGGGGCCACTGAAGCTTTCTTT
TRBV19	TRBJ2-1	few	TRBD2	CASSITSGFSNEQFF	TGTGCCAGTAGTATAACTAGCGGGTTCTCCAATGAGCAGTTCTTC
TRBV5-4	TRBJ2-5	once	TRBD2	CASQLAAQETQYF	TGTGCCTCGCAACTAGCGGCTCAAGAGACCCAGTACTTC
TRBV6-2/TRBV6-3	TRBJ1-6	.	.	CASRYRESNSPLHF	TGTGCCAGCAGGTACCGGGAGTCAAATTCACCCCTCCACTTT
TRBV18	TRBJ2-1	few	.	CASSPMGRDNEQFF	TGTGCCAGCTCACCAATGGGACGAGACAATGAGCAGTTCTTC
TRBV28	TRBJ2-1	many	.	CASSFFQGRSSYNEQFF	TGTGCCAGCAGTTTTTTTCAGGGCCGCAGCTCCTACAATGAGCAGTTCTTC
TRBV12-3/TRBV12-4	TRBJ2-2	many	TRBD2	CASSPTSVGELFF	TGTGCCAGCAGTCCCACTAGCGTCGGGGAGCTGTTTTTT
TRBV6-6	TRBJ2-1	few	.	CASSYSRSYNEQFF	TGTGCCAGCAGTTACTCCCGATCCTACAATGAGCAGTTCTTC
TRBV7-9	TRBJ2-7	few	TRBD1	CASSAPGQGASYEQYF	TGTGCCAGCAGCGCTCCGGGACAGGGGGCCTCCTACGAGCAGTACTTC
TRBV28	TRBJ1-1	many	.	CASSLGATGNRAFF	TGTGCCAGCAGTTTAGGGGCCACAGGGAATAGAGCTTTCTTT
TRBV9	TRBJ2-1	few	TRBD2	CASSPRGGLATYNEQFF	TGTGCCAGCAGCCCCCGGGGGGGGCTAGCCACCTACAATGAGCAGTTCTTC
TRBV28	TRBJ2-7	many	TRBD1	CASKTGRSYEQYF	TGTGCCAGCAAGACAGGGAGATCCTACGAGCAGTACTTC
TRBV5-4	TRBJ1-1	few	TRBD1	CASSLDRGWGTEAFF	TGTGCCAGCAGCTTAGACAGGGGCTGGGGCACTGAAGCTTTCTTT
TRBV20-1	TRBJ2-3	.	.	CSARGGAVTDTQYF	TGCAGTGCTAGGGGGGGGGCAGTCACAGATACGCAGTATTTT
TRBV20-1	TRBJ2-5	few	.	CSALADGETQYF	TGCAGTGCCCTGGCGGATGGGGAGACCCAGTACTTC
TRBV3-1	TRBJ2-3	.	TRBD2	CASSQEPGLAGSTDTQYF	TGTGCCAGCAGCCAAGAGCCGGGACTAGCGGGAAGCACAGATACGCAGTATTTT
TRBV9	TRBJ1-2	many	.	CASTRQMGLYGYTF	TGTGCCAGCACCCGGCAGATGGGATTATATGGCTACACCTTC
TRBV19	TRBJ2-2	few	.	CASSIPLASAYTGELFF	TGTGCCAGTAGTATCCCCTTGGCTAGCGCATACACCGGGGAGCTGTTTTTT